This T cell receptor (beta chain) was retrieved from a study of shared clonotypes between healthy human individuals. Genomic DNA per cell subset filled all wells of several immunoSEQ plates. The assay was immunoSEQ multiplex PCR, and TCRdb's table has in-frame clones only and misses some. The sample carries around 2,000,000 clones, about 95% recorded once. The CDR3 is 13 amino acids. Looked up from germline, CDR1 is SGHVS and CDR2 is FNYEAQ. The ends were cut back, 3 bases at V and 2 bases at J, with 7 bases in the middle. CD45RO-negative, CCR7-positively selected cells formed the naive CD8 fraction, excluding terminally differentiated effector memory CD45RA+ cells. This clone was observed once.

This sequence originates from a man between 18 and 29 years old in good health. The sequencing input was naive CD8+ T cells sorted from blood. The V call is TRBV7-6, the J call TRBJ1-2; D is undetermined. DNA of the CDR3: TGTGCCAGCAGCTTTACAGAAAACTATGGCTACACCTTC. Its translation: CASSFTENYGYTF.